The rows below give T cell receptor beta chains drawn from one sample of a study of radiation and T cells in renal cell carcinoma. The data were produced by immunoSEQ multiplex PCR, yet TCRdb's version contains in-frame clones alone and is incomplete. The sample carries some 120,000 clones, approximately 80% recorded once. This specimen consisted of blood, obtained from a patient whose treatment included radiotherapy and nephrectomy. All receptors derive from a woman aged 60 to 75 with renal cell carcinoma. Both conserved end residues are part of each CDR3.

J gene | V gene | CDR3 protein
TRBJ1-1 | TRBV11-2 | CASSLLQGAYTEAFF
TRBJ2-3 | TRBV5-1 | CASSLGAAFRTDTQYF
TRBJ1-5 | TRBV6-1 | CASSLGTVPKPQHF
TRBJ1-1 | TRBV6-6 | CASSYSTEHTEAFF
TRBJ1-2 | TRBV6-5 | CASSYGTWGGYTF
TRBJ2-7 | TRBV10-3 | CAISLGLSEQYF
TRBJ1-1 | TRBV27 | CASSLGTLNTEAFF
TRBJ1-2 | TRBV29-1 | CSVARGPAGYTF
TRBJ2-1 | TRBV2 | CASSAAGGPGEQFF
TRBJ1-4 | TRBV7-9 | CASSLTGLIGEKLFF
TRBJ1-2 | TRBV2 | CASSVEGDPVLHTF
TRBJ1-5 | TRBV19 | CASSIIPGTVSNQPQHF
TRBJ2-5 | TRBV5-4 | CASSFRTSGDQETQYF
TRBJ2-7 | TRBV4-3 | CASSQDRGGSYEQYF
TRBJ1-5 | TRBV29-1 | CSVSTGGNQPQHF
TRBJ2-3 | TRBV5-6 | CASSPPFTSTDTQYF
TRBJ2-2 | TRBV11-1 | CASSLGGRGLGELFF
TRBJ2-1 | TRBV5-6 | CASSFGTPDNEQFF
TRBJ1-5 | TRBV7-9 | CASSFPNQPQHF
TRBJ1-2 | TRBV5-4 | CASRVRGPNYGYTF
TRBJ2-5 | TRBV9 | CASSLGTRQGETQYF
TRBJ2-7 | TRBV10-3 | CAISRGGTYEQYF
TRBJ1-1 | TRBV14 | CASSRTGERMNTEAFF
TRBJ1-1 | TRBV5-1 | CASSLDSMNTEAFF
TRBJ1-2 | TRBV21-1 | CASSIGGSLGYTF
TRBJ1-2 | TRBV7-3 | CASSPTPQGYGYTF
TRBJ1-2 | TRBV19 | CASSIPRSSYGYTF
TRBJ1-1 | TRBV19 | CASSMVGFQGQGNTEAFF
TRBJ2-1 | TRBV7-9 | CASSLGSEPYNEQFF
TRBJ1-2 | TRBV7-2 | CASSLDGAVGGYTF
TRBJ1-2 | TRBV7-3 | CASSLSGQGATLGSYTF
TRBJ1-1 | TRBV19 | CASASTGGLSEAFF
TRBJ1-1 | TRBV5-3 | CASSLLGQSNTEAFF
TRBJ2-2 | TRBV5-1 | CASSEDYRGGELFF
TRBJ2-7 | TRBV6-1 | CASRLGLAATYEQYF
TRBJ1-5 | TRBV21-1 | CASSNSRGMPQPQHF
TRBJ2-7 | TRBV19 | CARGYYEQYF